This T cell receptor beta chain comes out of a study of cytomegalovirus exposure and HLA in healthy donors. This CDR3 has 13 residues. Germline lookup yields CDR1 GTSNPN and CDR2 SVGIG (reference sequence). Trimming pared 0 bases from V and 4 bases from J, leaving 4 bases between. The study ran its PCR with 60 Vbeta and 13 Jbeta primers. Method: immunoSEQ multiplex PCR; TCRdb's copy keeps in-frame clones and lacks some. This repertoire shows over 110,000 clones, under 85% found once; its top ten account for about 1%. The chain recombines TRBV30 with TRBJ2-6; no reliable D call. The clonotype was recovered from a man younger than 30 in good health and CMV-seronegative. Sequencing was carried out using PBMCs. The CDR3 reads CAWSVAGANVLTF. The CDR3 bases are TGTGCCTGGAGTGTAGCCGGGGCCAACGTCCTGACTTTC.